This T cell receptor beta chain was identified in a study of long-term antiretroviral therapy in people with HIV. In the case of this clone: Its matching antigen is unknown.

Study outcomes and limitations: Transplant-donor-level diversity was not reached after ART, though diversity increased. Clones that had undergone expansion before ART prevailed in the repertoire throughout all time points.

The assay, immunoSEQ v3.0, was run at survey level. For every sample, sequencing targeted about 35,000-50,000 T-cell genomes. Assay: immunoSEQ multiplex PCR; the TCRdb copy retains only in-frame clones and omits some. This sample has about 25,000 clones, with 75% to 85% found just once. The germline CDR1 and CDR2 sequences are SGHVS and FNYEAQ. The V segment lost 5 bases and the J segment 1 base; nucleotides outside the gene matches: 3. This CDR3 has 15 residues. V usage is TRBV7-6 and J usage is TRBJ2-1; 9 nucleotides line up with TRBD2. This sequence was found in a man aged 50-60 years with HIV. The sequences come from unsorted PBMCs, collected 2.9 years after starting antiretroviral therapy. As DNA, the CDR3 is TGTGCCAGCAGCCCGAGCGGGGGGTCCTACAATGAGCAGTTCTTC. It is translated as CASSPSGGSYNEQFF.